This TCR beta chain was retrieved from a study of blood T cell repertoires in COVID-19. The CDR3 is made up of 14 amino acids. Germline V lookup: CDR1 SGDLS, CDR2 YYNGEE. J gave up 4 bases and V 0 bases, and 2 bases lay outside the gene matches. Produced via immunoSEQ multiplex PCR; TCRdb's table is partial and in-frame only. The table records 64,000 or so clones, about 86% of them present only once. The TCR was taken from a man in his forties with acute or convalescent COVID-19. The material sequenced was peripheral blood. V gene TRBV9 combines with J gene TRBJ1-1; 8 bases fit TRBD1. CDR3 residues: CASSVGGQATEAFF. The CDR3 nucleotides read TGTGCCAGCAGCGTAGGGGGACAGGCCACTGAAGCTTTCTTT.